This TCR beta chain was recorded in a study of radiotherapy plus CTLA-4 blockade in lung cancer. Study in general: Among patients, approximately 17% showed objective responses, and about 30% had disease control. The study's findings and limits: Peripheral blood showed expansion of tumor-derived TCR clones after radiotherapy and ipilimumab.

Patients with chemo-refractory metastatic non-small-cell lung cancer received focal radiation plus CTLA-4 blockade with ipilimumab. Repertoires were generated with immunoSEQ multiplex PCR, while TCRdb's copy carries only in-frame clones and drops some. The sample includes about 51,000 clones, 77% seen only once; the top ten take 2.4%. Remarks on this clone: Its antigen is not identified.

The clonotype originates from a human donor with non-small cell lung cancer whose response to radiotherapy plus ipilimumab could not be evaluated. The starting material was peripheral blood, obtained from a patient treated with radiotherapy plus ipilimumab.

The CDR3 loop reads CASSGTGSYGYTF. As DNA, the CDR3 is TGTGCCAGCAGTGGAACAGGATCCTATGGCTACACCTTC. This chain uses TRBV6-6 with TRBJ1-2, with D tentatively TRBD1 (5 bases). Germline V lookup: CDR1 MNHNY, CDR2 SVGAGI (reference sequence). The CDR3 loop spans 13 amino acids. V was clipped by 5 bases and J by 4 bases, with 11 bases between them.